The present TCR beta chain was sequenced within a study of identical twins. The study, taken as a whole, reports: Zero-insertion analyses were open to partial confounding by invariant MAIT and iNKT cells. Abundant beta clonotypes from cord blood had fewer insertions, unlike memory repertoires, which showed none. Out-of-frame TCR alpha sharing observed in monozygotic twins exceeded model estimates.

Healthy Caucasians were all of the donors. The table lists this clonotype with a few counts. Its antigen is unidentified. V lost 5 bases and J lost 4, with 9 bases in between. The CDR3 contains 13 residues. One entry per CDR3 protein results from TCRdb running MiXCR on the 5' RACE reads. The sample records hundreds of thousands of distinct CDR3 sequences, 12% being singletons. These data were also reused for a study on yellow fever vaccine responses in identical twins.

Material for sequencing was PBMCs. The chain employs TRBV12-3 or TRBV12-4 and TRBJ1-5; D remains ambiguous. This receptor was obtained from a woman in her late teens or twenties in good health. Here the CDR3 DNA reads TGTGCCAGCAGTGCTGCAAGGAATCAGCCCCAGCATTTT. It yields the protein CASSAARNQPQHF.